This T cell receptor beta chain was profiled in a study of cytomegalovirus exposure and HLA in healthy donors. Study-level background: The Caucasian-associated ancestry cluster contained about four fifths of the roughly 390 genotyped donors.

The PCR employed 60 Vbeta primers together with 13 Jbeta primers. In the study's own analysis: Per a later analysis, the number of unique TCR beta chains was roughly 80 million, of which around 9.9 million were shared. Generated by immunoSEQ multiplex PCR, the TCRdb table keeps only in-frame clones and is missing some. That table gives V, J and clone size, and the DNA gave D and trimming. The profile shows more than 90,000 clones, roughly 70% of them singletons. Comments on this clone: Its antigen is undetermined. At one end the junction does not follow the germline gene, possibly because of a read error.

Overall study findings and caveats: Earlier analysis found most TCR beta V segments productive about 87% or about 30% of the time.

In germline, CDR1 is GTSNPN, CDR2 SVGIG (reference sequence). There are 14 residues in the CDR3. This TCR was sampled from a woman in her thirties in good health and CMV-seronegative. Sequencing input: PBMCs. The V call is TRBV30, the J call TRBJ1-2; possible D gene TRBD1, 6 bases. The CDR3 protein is CAWSVRQGSYGYAF. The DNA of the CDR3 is TGTGCCTGGAGTGTACGTCAGGGGTCCTATGGCTACGCCTTC.